A single TCR beta chain is shown here with its context. The target antigen is unknown. The assay was immunoSEQ multiplex PCR, and TCRdb's table has in-frame clones only and misses some. The data show a few hundred thousand clones, with about 88% seen just once and under 2% held by the top ten. Sample treatment: some 20 received Ad26.COV2.S at low or high dose, single or two shots; 5 received placebo; per-sample allocation not given. All samples were drawn on day 63, counting from the first vaccine or placebo injection. The administered vaccine (an Ad26 vector) expressed Wuhan-strain SARS-CoV-2 spike. The CDR3 consists of 14 residues. Losses at the gene ends were 6 bases for V and 8 bases for J; bases not matched to a gene: 7. CDR1 is KGHDR, CDR2 SFDVKD, per germline. The data were taken from a study of Ad26.COV2.S vaccination and SARS-CoV-2 variants. On the study more broadly: Into the muscle, Ad26.COV2.S was dosed once or twice, 56 days apart. Regarding the study as a whole: Breadth and depth estimates from TCRs may understate total T cell responses. Post-vaccination spike-specific CD8+ and CD4+ T cell responses reportedly had substantial breadth.

The rearrangement links TRBV24-1 to TRBJ2-1; 9 nucleotides match TRBD2. The TCR was taken from a person between 18 and 60 years old who received the Ad26.COV2.S COVID-19 vaccine or a placebo. The sequences come from peripheral blood, collected in a trial of Ad26.COV2.S vaccine versus placebo. The DNA of the CDR3 is TGTGCCACCAGTCCTAGCGGGGCCCTTGATGAGCAGTTCTTC. It translates to CATSPSGALDEQFF.